Sequencing of this T cell receptor beta chain was carried out in a study of HIV-infected patients and healthy controls. The repertoire came from unfractionated whole blood and reflected all unsorted peripheral T cells. cDNA was made from roughly 470 ng RNA using alpha and beta constant primers. Separate chain-specific third strand synthesis with multiplexing indices produced the alpha and beta libraries. The library got P5 and P7 elements plus a second index, then an approximately 21-cycle PCR. TCRdb re-analysed the 5' RACE reads in MiXCR, keeping a single row per CDR3 protein. The profile shows approximately 5,400 distinct CDR3 sequences, around 21% of them singletons. CDR3 length: 15 amino acids. V was clipped by 0 bases and J by 0 bases, with 7 bases between them. CDR1 and CDR2 from the germline V gene are SGHRS and YFSETQ.

Material: blood, obtained before antiretroviral therapy. The gene calls are TRBV5-1 and TRBJ1-5; possibly TRBD1 for D (5 bases). The clonotype was recovered from an adult with HIV infection. The CDR3 DNA is TGCGCCAGCAGCTTGGGACAGCATAGCAATCAGCCCCAGCATTTT. Translated, it gives CASSLGQHSNQPQHF.